Presented here are 9 T cell receptor beta chains from one specimen sequenced in a study of shared clonotypes between healthy human individuals. Produced via immunoSEQ multiplex PCR; TCRdb's table is partial and in-frame only. The sample yields approximately 1.1 million clones, 70% to 80% seen once. The sequenced sample consisted of memory CD4+ T cells from PBMCs. Subset denoted: CD45RA-negative fraction. The receptors here all came from a man between 18 and 29 years old in good health. Some clones in this sample may be carry-over from other donors' samples.

The chain has TRBV5-1 and TRBJ1-3; TRBD1 matches at 8 bases. CDR1 and CDR2 (germline): SGHRS, YFSETQ. The J segment lost 8 bases and the V segment lost 0 bases, leaving 4 bases of the junction unmatched. This CDR3 spans 14 amino acids. The CDR3 spells CASSLGQGLDTIYF. Written as DNA, the CDR3 is TGCGCCAGCAGCTTGGGACAGGGGCTGGACACCATATATTTT. Looking up the rest from reference TRBV5-1 and TRBJ1-3 gives the full variable domain: KAGVTQTPRYLIKTRGQQVTLSCSPISGHRSVSWYQQTPGQGLQFLFEYFSETQRNKGNFPGRFSGRQFSNSRSEMNVSTLELGDSALYLCASSLGQGLDTIYFGEGSWLTVV.

V and J are TRBV25-1 and TRBJ2-2; 7 nucleotides align to TRBD2. The V segment lost 0 bases and the J segment 2 bases; nucleotides outside the gene matches: 3. This CDR3 has 16 amino acids. Germline assignment: CDR1 MGHDK and CDR2 SYGVNS. As DNA, the CDR3 is TGTGCCAGCAGTGAATATCCGGGAGGAAACACCGGGGAGCTGTTTTTT. It translates to CASSEYPGGNTGELFF.

The chain links TRBV19 to TRBJ1-2; tentative D call: TRBD1 (5 bases). The CDR3 loop spans 14 amino acids. V lost 7 bases and J lost 2, with 14 bases in between. Germline CDR1 LNHDA, CDR2 SQIVND (reference sequence). The chain's CDR3 is CASTPWDGNYGYTF. CDR3 coding DNA: TGTGCCAGTACCCCATGGGACGGGAACTATGGCTACACCTTC.

V gene TRBV30 combines with J gene TRBJ2-3, with D possibly matching TRBD2 (6 bases). Germline values: CDR1 GTSNPN, CDR2 SVGIG (reference sequence). The CDR3 spans 17 residues. V lost 7 bases and J 2 bases, leaving 25 bases between the germline ends. DNA for the CDR3: TGTGCCTTCGAGTGGAGGGTGGGTAGCGGTCACACAGATACGCAGTATTTT. Encoded protein: CAFEWRVGSGHTDTQYF.

The genes are TRBV5-1 and TRBJ2-3; D possibly matches TRBD1 or TRBD2 (5 bases each). Per germline, CDR1 SGHRS and CDR2 YFSETQ. The V gene lost 4 bases and the J gene lost 7 bases, with 22 bases spanning the gap. The CDR3 is 16 amino acids. The CDR3 loop is CASSRTNTGPFHTQYF. Here the CDR3 DNA reads TGCGCCAGCAGCCGAACAAACACGGGACCGTTTCATACGCAGTATTTT. The full variable domain, with the rest looked up from reference TRBV5-1 and TRBJ2-3, is KAGVTQTPRYLIKTRGQQVTLSCSPISGHRSVSWYQQTPGQGLQFLFEYFSETQRNKGNFPGRFSGRQFSNSRSEMNVSTLELGDSALYLCASSRTNTGPFHTQYFGPGTRLTVL.

This clone has a count of ten or more. The chain uses TRBV14 and TRBJ1-1, with a weak D call TRBD1 (6 bases). The V and J ends lost 4 bases and 2 bases respectively, with 14 bases between them. The germline V gene has CDR1 SGHDN and CDR2 FVKESK. CDR3 length: 15 residues. CDR3 protein: CASSPLQGPNTEAFF. For the CDR3, the DNA is TGTGCCAGCAGCCCCTTACAGGGTCCCAACACTGAAGCTTTCTTT.

This clone has more than one count but fewer than ten. The chain employs TRBV6-4 and TRBJ1-2, with D unresolved. This CDR3 is 14 amino acids long. The V and J ends lost 6 bases and 0 bases respectively, with 11 bases between them. Germline-derived CDR1 and CDR2 are MRHNA and SNTAGT. DNA for the CDR3: TGTGCCAGCAGCCCCGACTGGGCTAACTATGGCTACACCTTC. It is translated as CASSPDWANYGYTF.

The chain combines TRBV6-1 with TRBJ2-5; 8 bases align to TRBD1. The CDR3 spans 14 residues. Germline V lookup: CDR1 MNHNS, CDR2 SASEGT. The trim removed 4 bases at V and 3 bases at J, leaving 4 bases unmatched. CDR3 in amino acids: CASSVRQGKETQYF. CDR3 bases: TGTGCCAGCAGTGTTCGACAGGGGAAAGAGACCCAGTACTTC.

The chain employs TRBV11-2 and TRBJ2-2; TRBD2 might be the D (5 bases). Germline-derived CDR1 and CDR2 are SGHAT and FQNNGV. The CDR3 loop spans 16 amino acids. V gave up 5 bases and J gave up 3 bases, with 16 bases separating them. The CDR3 sequence is CASSLLEGVDTGELFF. The CDR3 nucleotides read TGTGCCAGCAGCCTCCTTGAGGGAGTGGACACCGGGGAGCTGTTTTTT.